A selection of T cell receptor beta chains follows, all from one sample in a study of response to subunit inactivated influenza vaccine. TCRdb re-derived calls from the RT-PCR reads in MiXCR, one entry per CDR3 protein. The data hold about 480,000 distinct CDR3 sequences, with about a tenth observed a single time. This material consisted of PBMCs from blood, taken more than 35 days after vaccination. All receptors come from a man aged 50-60 years who received an inactivated influenza vaccine. CDR3s leave out the opening cysteine and the closing phenylalanine or tryptophan.

V gene: TRBV7-2; J gene: TRBJ2-2; CDR3 protein: ASSFVGPNTGELF
V gene: TRBV3-1; J gene: TRBJ2-1; CDR3 protein: ASSPRGDRGGYNEQF
V gene: TRBV5-1; J gene: TRBJ1-2; CDR3 protein: ASSLEQGNGYT
V gene: TRBV12-3/TRBV12-4; J gene: TRBJ2-7; CDR3 protein: ASSFLGFARNEQY
V gene: TRBV27; J gene: TRBJ2-7; CDR3 protein: ASSSLFGLVPYEQY
V gene: TRBV7-9; J gene: TRBJ2-1; CDR3 protein: ASSPNPRAGGPRNEQF
V gene: TRBV12-3/TRBV12-4; J gene: TRBJ2-1; CDR3 protein: ASSTGTGGHNEQF
V gene: TRBV12-3/TRBV12-4; J gene: TRBJ2-5; CDR3 protein: ASSLVGVQETQY
V gene: TRBV2; J gene: TRBJ2-1; CDR3 protein: ANTDRPNEQF
V gene: TRBV12-3/TRBV12-4; J gene: TRBJ1-2; CDR3 protein: ASDGGGGYGYT
V gene: TRBV6-4; J gene: TRBJ1-2; CDR3 protein: ASSHGTGYGYT
V gene: TRBV4-3; J gene: TRBJ2-1; CDR3 protein: ASSQPRDGKGKSSYNEQF
V gene: TRBV10-3; J gene: TRBJ2-7; CDR3 protein: AISDDSKYEQY
V gene: TRBV6-1; J gene: TRBJ1-1; CDR3 protein: ASQTGLGIKNTEAF
V gene: TRBV7-2; J gene: TRBJ2-7; CDR3 protein: ASSLGVSAYEQY
V gene: TRBV25-1; J gene: TRBJ2-7; CDR3 protein: ASSEDSNSYEQY
V gene: TRBV6-5; J gene: TRBJ2-5; CDR3 protein: ASSSLGQGQETQY
V gene: TRBV10-3; J gene: TRBJ2-3; CDR3 protein: AITRGTGRLDTQY
V gene: TRBV12-3/TRBV12-4; J gene: TRBJ2-2; CDR3 protein: ASPARNTGELF
V gene: TRBV2; J gene: TRBJ2-3; CDR3 protein: ASRPTSGNADTQY
V gene: TRBV4-3; J gene: TRBJ1-4; CDR3 protein: ASSRHVTGGNEKLF
V gene: TRBV24-1; J gene: TRBJ2-1; CDR3 protein: ATSDAWDNEQF
V gene: TRBV18; J gene: TRBJ2-1; CDR3 protein: ASSLGLALYNEQF
V gene: TRBV7-8; J gene: TRBJ2-7; CDR3 protein: ASIPGAGGYEQY
V gene: TRBV11-2; J gene: TRBJ2-7; CDR3 protein: ASSLGLAVLYEQY
V gene: TRBV6-1; J gene: TRBJ2-7; CDR3 protein: ASRTTGGFHEQY
V gene: TRBV7-2; J gene: TRBJ2-3; CDR3 protein: ASSSQLFYDMDTQY
V gene: TRBV9; J gene: TRBJ1-2; CDR3 protein: ASSTAGETGYT
V gene: TRBV2; J gene: TRBJ2-3; CDR3 protein: ASRGTASQY
V gene: TRBV5-5; J gene: TRBJ2-2; CDR3 protein: ASRYGTANTGELF
V gene: TRBV20-1; J gene: TRBJ2-1; CDR3 protein: SYQGLAGADEQF
V gene: TRBV4-3; J gene: TRBJ2-1; CDR3 protein: ASSQDRSGSLFNEQF
V gene: TRBV3-1; J gene: TRBJ1-2; CDR3 protein: ASSQGTVYGYT
V gene: TRBV7-9; J gene: TRBJ2-5; CDR3 protein: ASSLDGGVSRETQY
V gene: TRBV20-1; J gene: TRBJ2-7; CDR3 protein: SARIAGPSYEQY
V gene: TRBV4-3; J gene: TRBJ2-7; CDR3 protein: ASSQGTGGSYEQY
V gene: TRBV7-9; J gene: TRBJ2-1; CDR3 protein: ASSFVGGGFGNEQF
V gene: TRBV7-9; J gene: TRBJ1-1; CDR3 protein: ASSLPGQAAF
V gene: TRBV7-9; J gene: TRBJ2-1; CDR3 protein: AGSDRLAGEQF
V gene: TRBV29-1; J gene: TRBJ2-4; CDR3 protein: SDRAPQNIQY
V gene: TRBV10-3; J gene: TRBJ2-1; CDR3 protein: ATSGGTVLNNEQF
V gene: TRBV20-1; J gene: TRBJ2-5; CDR3 protein: SATNSGGTKETPY
V gene: TRBV4-1; J gene: TRBJ1-2; CDR3 protein: ASSQRDTTTNYGYT
V gene: TRBV12-3/TRBV12-4; J gene: TRBJ2-7; CDR3 protein: ASSFPDRVHEQY
V gene: TRBV7-6; J gene: TRBJ2-3; CDR3 protein: ASSLQTSGSTDTQY
V gene: TRBV6-1; J gene: TRBJ2-7; CDR3 protein: ASRKKGDRGITSSYEQY
V gene: TRBV29-1; J gene: TRBJ2-1; CDR3 protein: GVAGWGDNEQF
V gene: TRBV20-1; J gene: TRBJ1-4; CDR3 protein: SARRGWNEKLF
V gene: TRBV4-3; J gene: TRBJ1-5; CDR3 protein: ASSRSPGNQPQH
V gene: TRBV27; J gene: TRBJ2-7; CDR3 protein: ASSLDRGPLNEQY
V gene: TRBV20-1; J gene: TRBJ2-1; CDR3 protein: SADGTPGYNEQF
V gene: TRBV7-7; J gene: TRBJ2-7; CDR3 protein: ASSQGTGYHYEQY
V gene: TRBV29-1; J gene: TRBJ2-1; CDR3 protein: SVEWRGYDNEQF
V gene: TRBV29-1; J gene: TRBJ2-7; CDR3 protein: SVDGLAGGVQY
V gene: TRBV5-1; J gene: TRBJ1-2; CDR3 protein: ASSPEGQSGGYT
V gene: TRBV18; J gene: TRBJ1-4; CDR3 protein: ASSPPPWTGGISAEKLF
V gene: TRBV20-1; J gene: TRBJ2-2; CDR3 protein: SARKSSGGGLF